This TCR beta chain was sequenced in a study of shared clonotypes between healthy human individuals. Donors included only healthy HIV-negative adults lacking recent acute infections or vaccinations. An assay was performed, and its level was deep. Clones were read by immunoSEQ multiplex PCR, and TCRdb kept only the in-frame ones, dropping some. The data show over a million clones, 60% to 80% seen once. The CDR3 runs to 14 residues. CDR1 SGHNT and CDR2 YENEEA come from the germline V gene. The V and J ends lost 5 bases and 0 bases respectively, with 7 bases between them. Sample: memory CD4+ T cells sorted from blood. Stated subset: CD45RA-negative fraction. This receptor was taken from a man between 18 and 29 years old in good health. This chain connects TRBV11-3 to TRBJ2-2; D possibly corresponds to TRBD1 (5 bases). The DNA of the CDR3 is TGTGCCAGCAGCCCCAGGGCGAACACCGGGGAGCTGTTTTTT. This codes for CASSPRANTGELFF.